This is a list of T cell receptor beta chains from one sample in a study of blood T cell repertoires in COVID-19. Using immunoSEQ multiplex PCR, the repertoire was profiled, and TCRdb retains in-frame clones only, with some absent. The sample has approximately 240,000 clones; approximately 91% are singletons. The sequenced sample was peripheral blood. These receptors were obtained from a middle-aged woman who had recovered from COVID-19. Each CDR3 is given without its conserved first and last residue.

v_gene	j_gene	CDR3aa
TRBV6-5	TRBJ1-1	ASSLYRGRTEAF
TRBV2	TRBJ2-5	ASEREWETQY
TRBV19	TRBJ2-2	ASRRQGPGELF
TRBV20-1	TRBJ2-5	SAQGEETQY
TRBV19	TRBJ1-3	ASSMTDSSSGNTIY
TRBV9	TRBJ2-3	ASSDGTSPTTDTQY
TRBV6-6	TRBJ2-3	ASSFSQGDTQY
TRBV27	TRBJ1-6	ASSLDRSNSPLH
TRBV5-6	TRBJ1-2	ASSFRVYGYT
TRBV30	TRBJ1-6	AWIGTRNSPLH
TRBV4-1	TRBJ2-6	ASSQDPWDFNLSGANVLT
TRBV6-5	TRBJ2-7	ATRGDLQSSYEQY
TRBV3-1/TRBV3-2	TRBJ2-1	ASSQGGGVYNEQF
TRBV9	TRBJ2-1	ASSVTSGRPYNEQF
TRBV11-2	TRBJ2-5	ASSIDQETQY
TRBV6-1	TRBJ1-4	ASSDPNNEKLF
TRBV5-4	TRBJ2-3	ASSLDRGPDTQY
TRBV9	TRBJ2-5	ASSVASGLAAQETQY
TRBV29-1	TRBJ2-7	SVTASGVLPYEQY
TRBV24-1	TRBJ2-2	ATSAQGEPGELF
TRBV18	TRBJ2-1	ASSPTKKRGGNYNEQF
TRBV27	TRBJ2-2	ASRRSGSLTGELF
TRBV9	TRBJ2-3	ASSGGRGKRPHTDTQY
TRBV4-2	TRBJ2-1	ASSQVWLADNEQF
TRBV15	TRBJ2-7	ATSSPPSGTYEQY
TRBV7-2	TRBJ2-7	ASSTASGTSYEQY
TRBV6-1	TRBJ1-4	ASSEAGTGREKLF
TRBV2	TRBJ2-1	ASETGGPYNEQF